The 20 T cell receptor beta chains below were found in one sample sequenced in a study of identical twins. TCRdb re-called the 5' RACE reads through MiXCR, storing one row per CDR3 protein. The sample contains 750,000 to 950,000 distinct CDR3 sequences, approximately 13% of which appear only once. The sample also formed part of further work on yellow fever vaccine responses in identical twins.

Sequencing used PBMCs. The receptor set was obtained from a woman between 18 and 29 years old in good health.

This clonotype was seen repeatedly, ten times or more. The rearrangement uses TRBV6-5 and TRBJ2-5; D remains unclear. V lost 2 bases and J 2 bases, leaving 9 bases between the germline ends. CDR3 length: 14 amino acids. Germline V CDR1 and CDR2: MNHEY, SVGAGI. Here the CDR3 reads CASSYLAEQETQYF. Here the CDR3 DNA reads TGTGCCAGCAGTTACCTGGCGGAGCAAGAGACCCAGTACTTC.

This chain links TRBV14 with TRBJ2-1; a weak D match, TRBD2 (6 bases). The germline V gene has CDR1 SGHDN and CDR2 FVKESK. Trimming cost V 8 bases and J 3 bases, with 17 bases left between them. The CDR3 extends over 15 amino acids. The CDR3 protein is CASANGGTLYNEQFF. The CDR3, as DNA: TGTGCCAGCGCCAATGGGGGGACCCTCTACAATGAGCAGTTCTTC.

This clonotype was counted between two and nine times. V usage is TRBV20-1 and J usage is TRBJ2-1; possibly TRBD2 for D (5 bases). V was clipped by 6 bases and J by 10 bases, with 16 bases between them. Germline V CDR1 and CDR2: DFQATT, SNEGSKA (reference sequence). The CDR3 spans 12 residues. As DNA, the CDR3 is TGCAGTGCCCCCGGGGTGGCGTACGAGCAGTTCTTC. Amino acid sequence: CSAPGVAYEQFF.

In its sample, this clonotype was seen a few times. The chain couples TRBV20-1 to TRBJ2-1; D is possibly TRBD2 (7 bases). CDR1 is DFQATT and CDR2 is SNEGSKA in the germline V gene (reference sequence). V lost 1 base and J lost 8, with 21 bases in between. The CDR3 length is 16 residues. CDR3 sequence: CSARGGGRGGLDEQFF. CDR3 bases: TGCAGTGCTAGAGGGGGGGGCAGAGGAGGTTTGGATGAGCAGTTCTTC.

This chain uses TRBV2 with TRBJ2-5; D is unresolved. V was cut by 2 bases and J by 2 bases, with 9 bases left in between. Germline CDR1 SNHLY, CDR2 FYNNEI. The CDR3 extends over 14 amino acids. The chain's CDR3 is CASSERVTQETQYF. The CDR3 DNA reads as TGTGCCAGCAGTGAAAGGGTCACACAAGAGACCCAGTACTTC. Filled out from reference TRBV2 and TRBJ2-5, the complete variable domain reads EPEVTQTPSHQVTQMGQEVILRCVPISNHLYFYWYRQILGQKVEFLVSFYNNEISEKSEIFDDQFSVERPDGSNFTLKIRSTKLEDSAMYFCASSERVTQETQYFGPGTRLLVL.

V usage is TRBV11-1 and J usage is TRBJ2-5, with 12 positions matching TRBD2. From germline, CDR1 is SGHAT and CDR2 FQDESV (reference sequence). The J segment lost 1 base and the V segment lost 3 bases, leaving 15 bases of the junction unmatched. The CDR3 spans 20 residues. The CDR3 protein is CASSLGQALTSGRPQETQYF. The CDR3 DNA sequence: TGTGCCAGCAGCTTGGGACAGGCCCTAACTAGCGGGAGGCCCCAAGAGACCCAGTACTTC. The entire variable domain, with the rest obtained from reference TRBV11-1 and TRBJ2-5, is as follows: EAEVAQSPRYKITEKSQAVAFWCDPISGHATLYWYRQILGQGPELLVQFQDESVVDDSQLPKDRFSAERLKGVDSTLKIQPAELGDSAMYLCASSLGQALTSGRPQETQYFGPGTRLLVL.

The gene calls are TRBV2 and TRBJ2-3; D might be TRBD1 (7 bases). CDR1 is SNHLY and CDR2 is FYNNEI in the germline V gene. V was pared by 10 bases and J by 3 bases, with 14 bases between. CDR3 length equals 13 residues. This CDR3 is CATQGGGTDTQYF. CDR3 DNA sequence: TGTGCCACCCAGGGGGGAGGTACAGATACGCAGTATTTT.

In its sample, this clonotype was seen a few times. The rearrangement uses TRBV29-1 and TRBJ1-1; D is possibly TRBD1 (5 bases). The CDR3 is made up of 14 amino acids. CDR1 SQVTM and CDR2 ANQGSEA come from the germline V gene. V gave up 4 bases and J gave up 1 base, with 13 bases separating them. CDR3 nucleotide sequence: TGCAGCGTTGTGCTCCCAGGGAAGAACACTGAAGCTTTCTTT. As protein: CSVVLPGKNTEAFF.

The CDR3 nucleotides read TGTGCCAGCAGCCGAGGGACCGTAGCGATTGAGACCCAGTACTTC. This encodes CASSRGTVAIETQYF. The gene calls are TRBV9 and TRBJ2-5; D is perhaps TRBD1 or TRBD2 (5 bases each). Trimming pared 4 bases from V and 5 bases from J, leaving 18 bases between. The CDR3 sequence is 15 residues long. In germline, CDR1 is SGDLS, CDR2 YYNGEE.

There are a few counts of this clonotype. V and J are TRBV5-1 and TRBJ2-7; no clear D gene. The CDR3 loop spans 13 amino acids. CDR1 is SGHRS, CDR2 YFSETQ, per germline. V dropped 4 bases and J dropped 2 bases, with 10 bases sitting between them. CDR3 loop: CASSELTAYEQYF. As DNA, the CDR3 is TGCGCCAGCAGCGAGTTGACGGCCTACGAGCAGTACTTC. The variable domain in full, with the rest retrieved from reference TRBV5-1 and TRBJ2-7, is KAGVTQTPRYLIKTRGQQVTLSCSPISGHRSVSWYQQTPGQGLQFLFEYFSETQRNKGNFPGRFSGRQFSNSRSEMNVSTLELGDSALYLCASSELTAYEQYFGPGTRLTVT.

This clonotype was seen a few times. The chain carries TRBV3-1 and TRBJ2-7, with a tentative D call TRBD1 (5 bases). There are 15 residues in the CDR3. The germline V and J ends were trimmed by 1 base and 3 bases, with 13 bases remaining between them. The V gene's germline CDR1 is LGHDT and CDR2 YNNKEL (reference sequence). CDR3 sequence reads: CASSQVPGHYYEQYV. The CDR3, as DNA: TGTGCCAGCAGCCAAGTTCCAGGGCACTACTACGAGCAGTACGTC.

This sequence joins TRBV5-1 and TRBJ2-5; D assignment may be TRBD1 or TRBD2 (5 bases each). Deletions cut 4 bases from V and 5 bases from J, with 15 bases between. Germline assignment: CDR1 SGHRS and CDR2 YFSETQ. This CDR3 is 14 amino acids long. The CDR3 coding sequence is TGCGCCAGCAGCATCGGGACCCACGGGGAGACCCAGTACTTC. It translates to CASSIGTHGETQYF.

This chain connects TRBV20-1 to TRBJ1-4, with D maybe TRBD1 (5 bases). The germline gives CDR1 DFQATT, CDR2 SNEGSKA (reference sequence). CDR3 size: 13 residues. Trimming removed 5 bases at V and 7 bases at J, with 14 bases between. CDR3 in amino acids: CSALGGVGEKLFF. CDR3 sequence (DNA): TGCAGTGCTCTAGGAGGGGTCGGTGAAAAACTGTTTTTT.

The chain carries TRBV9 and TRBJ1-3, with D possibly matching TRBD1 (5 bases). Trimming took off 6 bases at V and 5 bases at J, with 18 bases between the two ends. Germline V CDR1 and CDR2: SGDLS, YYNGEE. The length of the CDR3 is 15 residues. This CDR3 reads CASTPESGPRNTIYF. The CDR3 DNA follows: TGTGCCAGCACCCCTGAGTCGGGACCGCGAAACACCATATATTTT.

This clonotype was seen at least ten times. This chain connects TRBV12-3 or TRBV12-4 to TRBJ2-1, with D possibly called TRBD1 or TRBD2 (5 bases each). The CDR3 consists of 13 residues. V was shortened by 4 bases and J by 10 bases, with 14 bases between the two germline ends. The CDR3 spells CASSSPGAGEQFF. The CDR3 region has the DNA TGTGCCAGCAGTTCCCCCGGGGCCGGGGAGCAGTTCTTC.

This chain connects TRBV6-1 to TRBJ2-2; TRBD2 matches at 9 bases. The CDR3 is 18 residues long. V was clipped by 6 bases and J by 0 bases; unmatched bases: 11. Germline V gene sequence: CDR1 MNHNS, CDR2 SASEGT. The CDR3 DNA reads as TGTGCCAGCAGCTCACAACTAGCGGGCCTATCGAACACCGGGGAGCTGTTTTTT. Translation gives CASSSQLAGLSNTGELFF.

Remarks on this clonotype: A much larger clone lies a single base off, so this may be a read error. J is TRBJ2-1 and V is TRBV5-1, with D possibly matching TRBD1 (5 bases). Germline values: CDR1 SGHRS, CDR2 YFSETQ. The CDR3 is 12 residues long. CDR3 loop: CASSGAYYEQFF. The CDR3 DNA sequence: TGCGCCAGCAGCGGGGCCTACTATGAGCAGTTCTTC.

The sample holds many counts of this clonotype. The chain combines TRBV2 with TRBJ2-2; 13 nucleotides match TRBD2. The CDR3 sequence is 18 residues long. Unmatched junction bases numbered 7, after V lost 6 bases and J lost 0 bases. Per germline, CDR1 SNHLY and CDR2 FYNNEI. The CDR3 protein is CASSTSGTSGTNTGELFF. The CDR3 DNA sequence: TGTGCCAGCAGCACCTCTGGGACTAGCGGGACGAACACCGGGGAGCTGTTTTTT.

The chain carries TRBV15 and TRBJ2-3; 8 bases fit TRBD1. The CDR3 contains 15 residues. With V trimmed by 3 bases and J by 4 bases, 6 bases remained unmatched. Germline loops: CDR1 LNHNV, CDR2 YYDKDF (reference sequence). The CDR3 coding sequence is TGTGCCACCAGCAGGCAGGGGGCATCTTCAGATACGCAGTATTTT. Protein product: CATSRQGASSDTQYF.

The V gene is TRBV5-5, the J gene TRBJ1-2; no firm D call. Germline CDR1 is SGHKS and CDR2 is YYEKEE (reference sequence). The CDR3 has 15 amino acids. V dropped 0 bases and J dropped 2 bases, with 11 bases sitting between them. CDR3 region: CASSLVLGSNYGYTF. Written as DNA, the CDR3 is TGTGCCAGCAGCTTGGTGTTGGGATCCAACTATGGCTACACCTTC.